This T cell receptor (beta chain) was identified in a study of cytomegalovirus exposure and HLA in healthy donors. Primers: 60 Vbeta forward and 13 Jbeta reverse. The data were produced by immunoSEQ multiplex PCR, yet TCRdb's version contains in-frame clones alone and is incomplete. Of approximately 120,000 clones in the sample, roughly 74% are singletons; the top ten hold 3.6%. The ends lost 5 bases at V and 1 base at J; junction bases unmatched: 2. From germline, CDR1 is SGHKS and CDR2 YYEKEE (reference sequence). The CDR3 has 14 residues. This clone was detected only once. Its antigen is unknown. Study findings and constraints: In vitro checks showed that a few CMV-associated chains really do target CMV antigens. Among TCR beta chains of equal frequency, HLA-associated ones were more clonally expanded in a later analysis. An analysis that came later showed most CMV-associated TCR beta chains appearing HLA-restricted. Immune exposure information comprised only CMV serostatus.

This sequence joins TRBV5-5 and TRBJ2-3, with TRBD2 matching over 9 bases. Source material: PBMCs. This TCR came from a man between 40 and 49 years old in good health and CMV-seronegative. CDR3 protein: CASRPSGGTDTQYF. The CDR3 region has the DNA TGTGCCAGCAGGCCTAGCGGGGGCACAGATACGCAGTATTTT. Full variable domain (missing parts from reference TRBV5-5 and TRBJ2-3): DAGVTQSPTHLIKTRGQQVTLRCSPISGHKSVSWYQQVLGQGPQFIFQYYEKEERGRGNFPDRFSARQFPNYSSELNVNALLLGDSALYLCASRPSGGTDTQYFGPGTRLTVL.